The 21 T cell receptor beta chains in this list originate from one sample, sequenced in a study of OX40 agonist ivuxolimab in advanced cancers. Generated by immunoSEQ multiplex PCR, the TCRdb table keeps only in-frame clones and is missing some. Here the sample spans about 84,000 clones, about 94% being singletons. The material sequenced was CD4+ or CD8+ T cells sorted from blood, taken in a trial of the OX40 agonist ivuxolimab. The source of these receptors is an adult with an advanced solid tumor such as melanoma, head and neck, liver or kidney cancer.

This rearrangement joins TRBV18 to TRBJ1-1, with a possible D match to TRBD1 (6 bases). Germline V gene data show CDR1 as KGHSH and CDR2 as LQKENI. CDR3 size: 15 residues. Deletions cut 6 bases from V and 4 bases from J, with 18 bases between. The CDR3 loop is CASSPRTESGTEAFF. The CDR3 DNA reads TGTGCCAGCTCTCCTCGGACAGAATCGGGCACTGAAGCTTTCTTT.

The gene calls are TRBV14 and TRBJ2-7; 10 nucleotides line up with TRBD2. V shed 3 bases and J 9 bases; nucleotides not matched to a gene: 8. The germline gives CDR1 SGHDN, CDR2 FVKESK. The CDR3 has 14 residues. This chain's CDR3 is CASSQIAGGPGQYF. The CDR3 nucleotides are TGTGCCAGCAGCCAGATAGCGGGAGGACCTGGGCAGTACTTC.

V gene TRBV5-6 combines with J gene TRBJ2-7; D possibly uses TRBD1 or TRBD2 (5 bases each). Looked up from germline, CDR1 is SGHDT and CDR2 is YYEEEE. V was clipped by 4 bases and J by 0 bases, with 20 bases between them. CDR3 length: 17 residues. The CDR3 is CASSPGGGAVTSYEQYF. The CDR3 DNA reads TGTGCCAGCAGCCCCGGAGGTGGGGCGGTAACCTCCTACGAGCAGTACTTC.

The J gene is TRBJ2-2, the V gene TRBV6-4; 8 bases are shared with TRBD2. J gave up 6 bases and V 6 bases, and 9 bases lay outside the gene matches. In germline, CDR1 is MRHNA, CDR2 SNTAGT. The CDR3 loop spans 15 amino acids. CDR3 region: CASRSGSDSAGELFF. The CDR3 DNA sequence: TGTGCCAGCAGAAGCGGGAGTGACTCGGCCGGGGAGCTGTTTTTT.

V gene TRBV7-9 combines with J gene TRBJ1-1; D uncertain. The V end lost 1 base, the J end lost 4 bases, and 7 bases lay between the germline ends. This CDR3 is built from 13 residues. Germline V gene sequence: CDR1 SEHNR, CDR2 FQNEAQ (reference sequence). This CDR3 reads CASSLGLGTEAFF. The CDR3 DNA reads as TGTGCCAGCAGCTTAGGTTTAGGCACTGAAGCTTTCTTT.

CDR3 DNA: TGTGCCAGCAGCCCAAGGGACAGGGGAACTGAAGCTTTCTTT. Protein: CASSPRDRGTEAFF. V usage is TRBV9 and J usage is TRBJ1-1, with 10 bases that match TRBD1. Looked up from germline, CDR1 is SGDLS and CDR2 is YYNGEE. The CDR3 has 14 residues. The junction had 5 bases not matched to a gene; V was cut back by 4 bases and J by 5 bases.

CDR3 DNA: TGTGCCAGCAGTGGGAAAGTACGGACAGAAGAGACCCAGTACTTC. This sequence encodes CASSGKVRTEETQYF. The chain is built from TRBV25-1 and TRBJ2-5, with D perhaps TRBD1 (6 bases). The CDR3 consists of 15 residues. Germline values: CDR1 MGHDK, CDR2 SYGVNS. The V gene lost 4 bases and the J gene lost 3 bases, with 15 bases spanning the gap.

The chain carries TRBV19 and TRBJ2-7; 9 nucleotides agree with TRBD2. The germline V gene has CDR1 LNHDA and CDR2 SQIVND (reference sequence). V shed 8 bases, J shed 3 bases, and the junction held 8 bases outside the gene matches. CDR3 length equals 14 residues. The CDR3 DNA reads TGTGCCAGTGCTTCGACTAGCGGTTACTACGAGCAGTACTTC. Its translation is CASASTSGYYEQYF.

The V and J genes are TRBV9 and TRBJ2-7, with TRBD1 identical over 9 bases. The germline gives CDR1 SGDLS, CDR2 YYNGEE. V was pared by 7 bases and J by 11 bases, with 10 bases of the junction left unmatched. The CDR3 loop spans 12 amino acids. DNA for the CDR3: TGTGCCAGCTCCGGGACAGGGAAGGTAAAGTACTTC. Translation gives CASSGTGKVKYF.

This clone was observed once. The rearrangement uses TRBV2 and TRBJ2-1; D unclear. Trimming removed 3 bases at V and 6 bases at J, with 12 bases between. From germline, CDR1 is SNHLY and CDR2 FYNNEI. This CDR3 region has 14 residues. The CDR3 here is CASSEDMKPNEQFF. DNA for the CDR3: TGTGCCAGCAGTGAGGATATGAAACCCAATGAGCAGTTCTTC.

The chain combines TRBV6-5 with TRBJ2-7; D might be TRBD2 (5 bases). Trimming took 0 bases from V and 7 from J, leaving 10 bases between them. CDR1 and CDR2 from the germline V gene are MNHEY and SVGAGI. The CDR3 has 13 residues. CDR3 DNA: TGTGCCAGCAGTTACTCTGAGGGATGGGAGCAGTACTTC. This sequence encodes CASSYSEGWEQYF.

CDR3 coding DNA: TGTGCCAGCGGGTCTCGGGGGAATGAGCAGTTCTTC. It is translated as CASGSRGNEQFF. The V call is TRBV9, the J call TRBJ2-1; possible D gene TRBD2, 6 bases. This CDR3 has 12 amino acids. V lost 7 bases and J 7 bases, leaving 12 bases between the germline ends. In germline, CDR1 is SGDLS, CDR2 YYNGEE.

The CDR3, as DNA: TGTGCCAGCAGCTTAGATGCCCAGCGGGAGGACCAAGAGACCCAGTACTTC. It codes for CASSLDAQREDQETQYF. The gene calls are TRBV11-3 and TRBJ2-5; 9 bases match TRBD2. Germline CDR1 reads SGHNT; CDR2 reads YENEEA. V gave up 0 bases and J gave up 0 bases; unmatched junction bases: 5. This CDR3 is built from 17 residues.

The chain recombines TRBV6-5 with TRBJ1-2; TRBD1 agrees at 9 bases. Germline V lookup: CDR1 MNHEY, CDR2 SVGAGI. With V trimmed by 2 bases and J by 2 bases, 0 bases remained unmatched. The CDR3 sequence is 14 residues long. CDR3 sequence (DNA): TGTGCCAGCAGTTACACAGGGGGCAACTATGGCTACACCTTC. It specifies CASSYTGGNYGYTF.

This clone was detected only once. In DNA, the CDR3 is TGTGCCAGCAGCTTACGGGGACAGGGAGGGTCCGGCTACACCTTC. This gives the protein CASSLRGQGGSGYTF. V gene TRBV7-9 combines with J gene TRBJ1-2; 9 bases are a match to TRBD1. The CDR3 runs 15 residues. Looked up from germline, CDR1 is SEHNR and CDR2 is FQNEAQ (reference sequence). J was trimmed by 8 bases and V by 2 bases; bases with no gene match: 9.

V and J are TRBV7-9 and TRBJ1-1, with D possibly TRBD1 on 5 matching bases. The germline CDR1 and CDR2 sequences are SEHNR and FQNEAQ (reference sequence). V lost 6 bases and J lost 3, with 14 bases in between. CDR3 size: 14 residues. The CDR3 protein is CASSSGGRDTEAFF. CDR3 coding DNA: TGTGCCAGCAGTTCTGGGGGGAGGGACACTGAAGCTTTCTTT.

A single count supports this clone. This rearrangement joins TRBV19 to TRBJ2-2, with a tentative D call TRBD1 (5 bases). The CDR3 spans 14 residues. Germline CDR1 is LNHDA and CDR2 is SQIVND (reference sequence). V was pared by 6 bases and J by 6 bases, with 14 bases between. The CDR3 coding sequence is TGTGCCAGTAGACCTGGAACACAGGCCGGGGAGCTGTTTTTT. It specifies CASRPGTQAGELFF.

This sequence joins TRBV5-4 and TRBJ2-3; D is uncertain. V shed 0 bases and J shed 2 bases, with 7 bases lying between them. Looked up from germline, CDR1 is SGHNT and CDR2 is YYREEE (reference sequence). The CDR3 totals 14 residues. The CDR3 sequence: CASSLAQNTDTQYF. Here the CDR3 DNA reads TGTGCCAGCAGCTTGGCACAGAACACAGATACGCAGTATTTT.

The rearrangement joins TRBV15 to TRBJ2-5; weak D call: TRBD1 (6 bases). CDR1 LNHNV and CDR2 YYDKDF come from the germline V gene (reference sequence). V gave up 6 bases and J gave up 3 bases, with 11 bases separating them. This CDR3 is built from 13 residues. In nucleotides, the CDR3 is TGTGCCACCAGGGGCAGGGGCGAAGAGACCCAGTACTTC. Protein product: CATRGRGEETQYF.

The chain carries TRBV9 and TRBJ2-1; the D is unclear. Germline CDR1 SGDLS, CDR2 YYNGEE. V was cut by 0 bases and J by 5 bases, with 9 bases left in between. There are 14 residues in the CDR3. This CDR3 is CASSVGGLDNEQFF. DNA of the CDR3: TGTGCCAGCAGCGTAGGTGGTCTAGACAATGAGCAGTTCTTC.

The gene calls are TRBV27 and TRBJ1-1, with D perhaps matching TRBD1 (5 bases). The CDR3 length is 13 residues. V shed 8 bases and J shed 4 bases, with 14 bases lying between them. The V gene's germline CDR1 is MNHEY and CDR2 SMNVEV (reference sequence). Here the CDR3 reads CASGGGLGTEAFF. CDR3 DNA: TGTGCCAGCGGGGGGGGGTTGGGCACTGAAGCTTTCTTT.